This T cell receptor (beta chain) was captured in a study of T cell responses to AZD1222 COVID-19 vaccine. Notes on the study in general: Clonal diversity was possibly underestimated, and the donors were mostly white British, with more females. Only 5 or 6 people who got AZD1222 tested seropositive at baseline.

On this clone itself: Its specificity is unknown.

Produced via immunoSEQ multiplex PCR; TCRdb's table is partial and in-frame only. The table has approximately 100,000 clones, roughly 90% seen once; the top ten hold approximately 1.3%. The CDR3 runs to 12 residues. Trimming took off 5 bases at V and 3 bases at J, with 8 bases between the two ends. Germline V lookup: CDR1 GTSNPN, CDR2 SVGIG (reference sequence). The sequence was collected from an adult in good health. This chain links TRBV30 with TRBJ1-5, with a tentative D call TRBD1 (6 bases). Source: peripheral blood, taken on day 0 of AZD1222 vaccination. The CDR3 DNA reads TGTGCCTGGGGGACATACAATCAGCCCCAGCATTTT. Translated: CAWGTYNQPQHF.